This is a list of T cell receptor beta chains from one sample in a study of T cell responses to AZD1222 COVID-19 vaccine. Only in-frame clones appear in the TCRdb table, and some are missing; sequencing was by immunoSEQ multiplex PCR. This sample has 150,000 to 200,000 clones, with 90% found just once. This material consisted of peripheral blood, taken 28 days after the second AZD1222 dose. These receptors were taken from an adult who received the AZD1222 COVID-19 vaccine. Each CDR3 is given with its conserved first and last residue. D genes are given only for firm matches. The listing skips clone size in some rows; elsewhere it reads once, few, many or a size class.

j_call d_call clone_size v_call cdr3_aa cdr3_nt
TRBJ2-7 TRBD2 - TRBV6-5 CASSYRREASYEQYF TGTGCCAGCAGTTACCGGCGGGAGGCCTCCTACGAGCAGTACTTC
TRBJ2-7 - - TRBV6-5 CASSQGLLAYEQYF TGTGCCAGCAGCCAGGGACTCCTGGCCTACGAGCAGTACTTC
TRBJ1-3 - - TRBV7-9 CASSLPQPGLRSGNTIYF TGTGCCAGCAGCTTACCCCAGCCGGGTCTCCGGTCGGGAAACACCATATATTTT
TRBJ2-7 - - TRBV6-2/TRBV6-3 CASSYYYEQYF TGTGCCAGCAGTTACTACTACGAGCAGTACTTC
TRBJ2-1 - - TRBV9 CASSVQGGVSSYNEQFF TGTGCCAGCAGCGTACAAGGGGGGGTCAGCTCCTACAATGAGCAGTTCTTC
TRBJ2-1 TRBD2 few TRBV28 CATTRTSGIYNEQFF TGTGCCACCACCCGGACTAGCGGGATTTACAATGAGCAGTTCTTC
TRBJ2-7 TRBD1 - TRBV2 CASSVFGTGAHEQYF TGTGCCAGCAGTGTCTTTGGGACAGGGGCCCACGAGCAGTACTTC
TRBJ2-1 TRBD1 - TRBV18 CASSPTGGNEQFF TGTGCCAGCTCACCGACAGGGGGCAATGAGCAGTTCTTC
TRBJ1-4 TRBD1 - TRBV6-5 CASSIQGAEKLFF TGTGCCAGCAGTATACAGGGGGCTGAAAAACTGTTTTTT
TRBJ1-6 - - TRBV19 CASRLGVPSPLHF TGTGCCAGTAGATTGGGCGTTCCTTCACCCCTCCACTTT
TRBJ1-2 - - TRBV5-1 CASSLAGGPYFNYGYTF TGCGCCAGCAGCTTGGCCGGGGGGCCTTATTTTAACTATGGCTACACCTTC
TRBJ1-5 - few TRBV6-1 CASSGARWGRNQPQHF TGTGCCAGCAGTGGGGCCCGGTGGGGTAGGAATCAGCCCCAGCATTTT
TRBJ2-1 - - TRBV24-1 CATSSTNYNEQFF TGTGCCACCAGCAGCACCAACTACAATGAGCAGTTCTTC
TRBJ2-1 TRBD1 - TRBV6-5 CAISTGTSNEQFF TGTGCCATATCGACAGGGACGTCCAATGAGCAGTTCTTC
TRBJ1-4 - - TRBV7-2 CASSSQGANEKLFF TGTGCCAGCAGCTCCCAGGGTGCTAATGAAAAACTGTTTTTT
TRBJ1-5 - few TRBV7-2 CASSLIPGRGNQPQHF TGTGCCAGCAGCTTAATCCCGGGGAGGGGCAATCAGCCCCAGCATTTT
TRBJ1-2 TRBD1 - TRBV6-1 CASSEGGQGPNYGYTF TGTGCCAGCAGTGAAGGGGGACAGGGGCCAAACTATGGCTACACCTTC
TRBJ2-7 - - TRBV29-1 CSVRDYEQYF TGCAGCGTTCGGGATTACGAGCAGTACTTC